One and the same sample provided the 27 T cell receptor beta chains below, sequenced in a study of human T cells and chemical hapten exposure. Documented time point: patch test 3, about 24 weeks after DPC sensitization. Treatment defined: therapeutic diphenylcyclopropenone sensitization with weekly scalp DPC. A single record per CDR3 protein comes from TCRdb applying MiXCR to the RACE reads. Of 70,000 or so distinct CDR3 sequences listed, 8.5% to 14% were seen once; the top ten hold roughly 1.4%. The sequencing used whole blood, collected in connection with sensitization to the hapten diphenylcyclopropenone (DPC). The source of these receptors is a woman between 50 and 59 years old with alopecia areata. Some clones in this sample may be carry-over from other donors' samples.

This clonotype was counted at least ten times. The chain uses TRBV7-2 and TRBJ2-7; D remains ambiguous. Germline values: CDR1 SGHTA, CDR2 FQGNSA. The CDR3 contains 12 residues. V lost 5 bases, J lost 7 bases, and 12 bases lay in between. The CDR3 region is CASSPHREEQYF. The DNA of the CDR3 is TGTGCCAGCAGCCCCCATCGTGAGGAGCAGTACTTC.

This clonotype came up a few times. The rearrangement joins TRBV27 to TRBJ1-4; D ambiguous. Per germline, CDR1 MNHEY and CDR2 SMNVEV (reference sequence). Trimming stripped 4 bases from V and 0 bases from J, with 6 bases between. The CDR3 sequence is 14 residues long. The CDR3 here is CASSYTATNEKLFF. The CDR3 DNA follows: TGTGCCAGCAGTTACACTGCAACTAATGAAAAACTGTTTTTT.

A few counts support this clonotype. The V call is TRBV12-3 or TRBV12-4, the J call TRBJ1-3; no clear D gene. The CDR3 totals 14 residues. V lost 3 bases to trimming and J lost 4 bases, with 10 bases between them. For the CDR3, the DNA is TGTGCCAGCAGTTTGGATCCCGGCGGAAACACCATATATTTT. It specifies CASSLDPGGNTIYF.

Written as DNA, the CDR3 is TGCAGTGCTAGTGAAGGTTACTACTACGAGCAGTACTTC. The encoded protein is CSASEGYYYEQYF. The rearrangement uses TRBV20-1 and TRBJ2-7; no firm D call. This CDR3 comprises 13 residues. Trimming left V 3 bases short and J 3 bases short, with 12 bases between. Looked up from germline, CDR1 is DFQATT and CDR2 is SNEGSKA (reference sequence).

V gene TRBV6-5 combines with J gene TRBJ1-5; D is unresolved. Germline assignment: CDR1 MNHEY and CDR2 SVGAGI. Trimming removed 7 bases from V and 5 bases from J, with 9 bases in between. The length of the CDR3 is 12 residues. The CDR3: CASNLRYQPQHF. The DNA of the CDR3 is TGTGCCAGCAACTTACGTTATCAGCCCCAGCATTTT.

This chain joins TRBV7-2 and TRBJ2-1, with unresolved D. The CDR3 length is 11 residues. V was clipped by 7 bases and J by 7 bases, with 8 bases between them. Germline values: CDR1 SGHTA, CDR2 FQGNSA. DNA for the CDR3: TGTGCCAGCACCCTATTAAATGAGCAGTTCTTC. It is translated as CASTLLNEQFF.

This clonotype was recorded many times. The CDR3 sequence is CASSAQETQYF. The CDR3 region has the DNA TGTGCCAGCAGCGCCCAAGAGACCCAGTACTTC. The chain couples TRBV11-1 to TRBJ2-5; D gene ambiguous. V lost 5 bases and J 1 base, leaving 2 bases between the germline ends. In germline, CDR1 is SGHAT, CDR2 FQDESV (reference sequence). The CDR3 sequence is 11 residues long.

The CDR3, as DNA: TGTGCCAGCAGCTTAGGGGGTCTGACAGGCCAACATAATGAAAAACTGTTTTTT. It encodes CASSLGGLTGQHNEKLFF. V is TRBV11-2 and J is TRBJ1-4; D might be TRBD1 (6 bases). V shed 1 base and J shed 4 bases, with 19 bases lying between them. The germline V gene encodes CDR1 SGHAT and CDR2 FQNNGV. CDR3 size: 18 residues.

This clonotype appeared a few times. This chain uses TRBV18 with TRBJ1-1, with 9 bases matching TRBD1. The CDR3 is 16 amino acids. Unmatched junction bases numbered 5, after V lost 2 bases and J lost 1 base. The germline CDR1 and CDR2 sequences are KGHSH and LQKENI. DNA of the CDR3: TGTGCCAGCTCACCAAACAGGGGGCCGGGGAACACTGAAGCTTTCTTT. Its protein product is CASSPNRGPGNTEAFF.

The chain uses TRBV6-2 or TRBV6-3 and TRBJ2-7; tentative D call: TRBD1 (5 bases). The V gene lost 4 bases and the J gene lost 3 bases, with 7 bases spanning the gap. The germline V gene has CDR1 MNHEY and CDR2 SVGEGT. This CDR3 is built from 12 residues. The CDR3 DNA reads TGTGCCAGCAGTTGGACAATCTACGAGCAGTACTTC. It specifies CASSWTIYEQYF.

In DNA form, the CDR3 reads TGTGCCAGCAGCTTAGAGCGGGAGGACAAACTCTACAATGAGCAGTTCTTC. This translates into CASSLEREDKLYNEQFF. This chain joins TRBV7-8 and TRBJ2-1; 9 nucleotides align to TRBD2. The CDR3 extends over 17 amino acids. V lost 1 base and J lost 3; bases outside the gene matches: 7. Germline values: CDR1 SGHVS, CDR2 FQNEAQ.

The chain carries TRBV7-6 and TRBJ2-7; 12 positions match TRBD2. The J segment lost 0 bases and the V segment lost 5 bases, leaving 2 bases of the junction unmatched. Germline CDR1 and CDR2: SGHVS and FNYEAQ. CDR3 size: 15 residues. The CDR3 sequence: CASSPTSGSSYEQYF. The DNA for the CDR3 is TGTGCCAGCAGCCCGACTAGCGGGAGCTCCTACGAGCAGTACTTC.

The V and J genes are TRBV11-2 and TRBJ2-3; D unclear. Per the germline V gene, CDR1 is SGHAT and CDR2 is FQNNGV. The CDR3 runs to 15 residues. Trimming took off 3 bases at V and 0 bases at J, with 10 bases between the two ends. The CDR3: CASSFSAGSTDTQYF. CDR3 bases: TGTGCCAGCAGCTTCTCGGCTGGAAGCACAGATACGCAGTATTTT.

This sequence joins TRBV6-5 and TRBJ2-6, with 12 bases matching TRBD2. The CDR3 spans 22 residues. Losses at the gene ends were 6 bases for V and 3 bases for J; bases not matched to a gene: 21. CDR1 MNHEY and CDR2 SVGAGI come from the germline V gene. CDR3 DNA: TGTGCCAGCAGCCGATATGGACTAGCGGGGCTGACTTTCCCGTATGGGGCCAACGTCCTGACTTTC. Protein: CASSRYGLAGLTFPYGANVLTF.

The sample holds many counts of this clonotype. This chain uses TRBV6-5 with TRBJ1-2; D is uncertain. Trimming removed 6 bases from V and 3 bases from J, with 5 bases in between. Germline V gene lookup returns CDR1 MNHEY and CDR2 SVGAGI. The CDR3 consists of 11 residues. The CDR3, as DNA: TGTGCCAGCAGGTCGGACTATGGCTACACCTTC. Translated: CASRSDYGYTF.

Points on this clonotype: Sequence at one end of the junction differs from germline and may be a read error. The V and J genes are TRBV3-1 and TRBJ2-5, with D possibly matching TRBD2 (5 bases). The CDR3 totals 16 residues. The germline gives CDR1 LGHDT, CDR2 YNNKEL (reference sequence). CDR3 coding DNA: TGTGCCAGCAGCCAAGGTATCAGGAACTTGGGAGAGACCCAGTGCTTC. Translation: CASSQGIRNLGETQCF.

This clonotype was seen at least ten times. J is TRBJ2-7 and V is TRBV27; TRBD1 aligns across 12 bases. Unmatched junction bases numbered 9, after V lost 5 bases and J lost 7 bases. Per germline, CDR1 MNHEY and CDR2 SMNVEV (reference sequence). The CDR3 has 15 residues. The CDR3 region has the DNA TGTGCCAGCAGTGCGTCCGGGACAGGGGGCTGGGAGCAGTACTTC. It specifies CASSASGTGGWEQYF.

The table lists this clonotype with many counts. The chain is built from TRBV6-5 and TRBJ2-7; 13 nucleotides line up with TRBD2. CDR1 is MNHEY and CDR2 is SVGAGI in the germline V gene. Germline trimming cut 6 bases from V and 3 bases from J; bases unmatched to any gene: 8. The CDR3 sequence is 16 residues long. The CDR3 DNA reads as TGTGCCAGCAGCGGACTAGCGGGAGAGGTCTACTACGAGCAGTACTTC. The encoded protein is CASSGLAGEVYYEQYF.

This clonotype was picked up many times. The chain employs TRBV4-3 and TRBJ2-7; 8 bases map to TRBD1. The CDR3 sequence is 15 residues long. V trimming: 4 bases; J trimming: 5 bases; junction bases outside the gene matches: 10. Germline V lookup: CDR1 LGHNA, CDR2 YSLEER. The CDR3 spells CASSPSRDRTHEQYF. CDR3 bases: TGCGCCAGCAGCCCCAGCCGGGACAGGACCCACGAGCAGTACTTC.

This clonotype was recorded many times. The chain is built from TRBV7-6 and TRBJ2-3, with a weak D call TRBD1 (6 bases). Germline lookup yields CDR1 SGHVS and CDR2 FNYEAQ. Trimming stripped 5 bases from V and 5 bases from J, with 14 bases between. This CDR3 is 14 amino acids long. CDR3: CASSNRVGIDTQYF. The CDR3, as DNA: TGTGCCAGCAGCAACAGGGTGGGGATAGATACGCAGTATTTT.

At least ten counts were recorded for this clonotype. V is TRBV28 and J is TRBJ2-7; no clear D. Per germline, CDR1 MDHEN and CDR2 SYDVKM. This CDR3 contains 12 residues. With 10 bases removed from V and 0 bases from J, the gap between germline ends came to 10 bases. The CDR3 region is CATRKTSYEQYF. The CDR3 bases are TGTGCCACCCGTAAGACCTCCTACGAGCAGTACTTC.

This clonotype was detected a few times. The chain employs TRBV12-3 or TRBV12-4 and TRBJ2-7, with 11 bases that match TRBD2. This CDR3 contains 16 residues. J lost 0 bases, V lost 6 bases, and 7 bases had no gene match. The CDR3 spells CASRPSTSGSSYEQYF. The CDR3 nucleotides read TGTGCCAGCAGACCCTCAACTAGCGGGAGCTCCTACGAGCAGTACTTC.

This sequence joins TRBV24-1 and TRBJ1-5, with D perhaps TRBD1 (5 bases). This CDR3 contains 14 residues. V was trimmed by 2 bases and J by 2 bases, leaving 6 bases between them. Looked up from germline, CDR1 is KGHDR and CDR2 is SFDVKD. CDR3 coding DNA: TGTGCCACCAGTGATTGGGGGGGCAATCAGCCCCAGCATTTT. Translating gives CATSDWGGNQPQHF.

The J gene is TRBJ1-6, the V gene TRBV5-1; D ambiguous. This CDR3 contains 13 residues. Trimming left V 4 bases short and J 10 bases short, with 12 bases between. Germline lookup yields CDR1 SGHRS and CDR2 YFSETQ. The CDR3 DNA is TGCGCCAGCAGCGCGGATTCTCAGTCACCCCTCCACTTT. Its protein product is CASSADSQSPLHF.

This clonotype was seen at least ten times. The CDR3 coding sequence is TGTGCCAGCTCACCCGCCAGGGACGGAAACTATGGCTACACCTTC. It yields the protein CASSPARDGNYGYTF. The chain combines TRBV18 with TRBJ1-2, with a tentative D call TRBD1 (5 bases). Trimming shortened V by 3 bases and J by 2 bases, and 13 bases separated the two germline ends. The CDR3 loop spans 15 amino acids. Germline lookup yields CDR1 KGHSH and CDR2 LQKENI.

V is TRBV3-1 and J is TRBJ2-5; a possible D gene is TRBD1 (5 bases). Looked up from germline, CDR1 is LGHDT and CDR2 is YNNKEL (reference sequence). The CDR3 spans 14 residues. Trimming removed 5 bases from V and 4 bases from J, with 14 bases in between. The CDR3 protein is CASSRNAGRETQYF. CDR3 coding DNA: TGTGCCAGCAGCAGGAACGCAGGGCGAGAGACCCAGTACTTC.

This clonotype came up many times. The chain carries TRBV6-5 and TRBJ1-1, with D possibly being TRBD1 (5 bases). V was trimmed by 2 bases and J by 2 bases, leaving 9 bases between them. Germline CDR1 and CDR2: MNHEY and SVGAGI. This CDR3 has 14 residues. CDR3 nucleotide sequence: TGTGCCAGCAGTTACCTAGGGGTCAACACTGAAGCTTTCTTT. It translates to CASSYLGVNTEAFF.